This T cell receptor (beta chain) emerged from a study of T cells in Graves' hyperthyroidism and ophthalmopathy. General observations from the study: Ophthalmopathy, as predicted by the model, came a median roughly 6.5 months after the prediction. Among thyroid clonotypes expanded above 0.001, most also appeared in blood.

The CDR3 totals 17 residues. The V end lost 2 bases, the J end lost 0 bases, and 14 bases lay between the germline ends. Per the germline V gene, CDR1 is SGHAT and CDR2 is FQNNGV. The source material, RNA transcripts, was used to amplify TCR beta CDR3 regions. Researchers ran a first-round RT-PCR on the TCR CDR3 using the HTBI primer set. MiXCR was run by TCRdb on the multiplex PCR reads, yielding one entry per CDR3 protein. The sample has roughly 500,000 distinct CDR3 sequences, under 60% seen once. Remarks on this clonotype: Its specificity is unknown.

Uncontrolled infection, other autoimmune disease, pregnancy and lactation each barred patients from inclusion. Sequencing was carried out using peripheral blood or thyroid tissue (not recorded which). The clonotype originates from an adult woman with Graves' disease, either hyperthyroidism or ophthalmopathy (not recorded which). The chain is built from TRBV11-2 and TRBJ1-3; D is undetermined. CDR3 protein: CASSLIGGQSSGNTIYF. CDR3 DNA sequence: TGTGCCAGCAGCTTAATAGGTGGCCAGAGCTCTGGAAACACCATATATTTT.